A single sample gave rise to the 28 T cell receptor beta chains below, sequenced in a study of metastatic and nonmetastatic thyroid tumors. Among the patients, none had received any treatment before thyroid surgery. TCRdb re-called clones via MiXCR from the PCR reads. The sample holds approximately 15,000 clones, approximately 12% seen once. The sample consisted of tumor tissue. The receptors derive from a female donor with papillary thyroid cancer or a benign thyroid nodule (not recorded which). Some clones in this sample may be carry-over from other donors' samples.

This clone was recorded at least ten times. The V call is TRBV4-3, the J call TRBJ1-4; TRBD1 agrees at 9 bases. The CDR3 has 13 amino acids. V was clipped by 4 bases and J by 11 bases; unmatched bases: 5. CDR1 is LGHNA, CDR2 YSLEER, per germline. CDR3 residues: CASSRDRVEKLFF. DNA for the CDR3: TGCGCCAGCAGCCGGGACAGGGTGGAGAAACTGTTTTTT.

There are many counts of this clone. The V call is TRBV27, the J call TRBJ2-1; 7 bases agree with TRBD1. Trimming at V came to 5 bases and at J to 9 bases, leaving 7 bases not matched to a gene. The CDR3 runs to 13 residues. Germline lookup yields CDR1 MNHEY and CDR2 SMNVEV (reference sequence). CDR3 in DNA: TGTGCCAGCAGTCCACAGGGGTCTGGTGAGCAGTTCTTC. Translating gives CASSPQGSGEQFF.

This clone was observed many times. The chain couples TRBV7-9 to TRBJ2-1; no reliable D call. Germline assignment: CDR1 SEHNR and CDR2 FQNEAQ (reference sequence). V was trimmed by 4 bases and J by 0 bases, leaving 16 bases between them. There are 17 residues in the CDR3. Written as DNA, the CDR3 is TGTGCCAGCAGCTCGACCCGGGCCACGGGCTCCTACAATGAGCAGTTCTTC. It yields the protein CASSSTRATGSYNEQFF.

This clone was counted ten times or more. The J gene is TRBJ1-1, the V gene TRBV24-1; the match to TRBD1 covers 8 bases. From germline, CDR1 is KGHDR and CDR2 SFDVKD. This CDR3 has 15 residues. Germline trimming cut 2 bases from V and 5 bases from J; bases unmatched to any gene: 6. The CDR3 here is CATSDSQGVGTEAFF. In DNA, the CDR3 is TGTGCCACCAGTGATTCACAGGGGGTGGGAACTGAAGCTTTCTTT.

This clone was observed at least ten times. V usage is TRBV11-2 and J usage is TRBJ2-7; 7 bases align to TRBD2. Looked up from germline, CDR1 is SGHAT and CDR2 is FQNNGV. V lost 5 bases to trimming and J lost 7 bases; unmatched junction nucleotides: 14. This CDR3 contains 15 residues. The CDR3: CASSSPGEGTGEQYF. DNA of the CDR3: TGTGCCAGCAGCAGCCCCGGGGAGGGGACGGGGGAGCAGTACTTC. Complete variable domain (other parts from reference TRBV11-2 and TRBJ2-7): EAGVAQSPRYKIIEKRQSVAFWCNPISGHATLYWYQQILGQGPKLLIQFQNNGVVDDSQLPKDRFSAERLKGVDSTLKIQPAKLEDSAVYLCASSSPGEGTGEQYFGPGTRLTVT.

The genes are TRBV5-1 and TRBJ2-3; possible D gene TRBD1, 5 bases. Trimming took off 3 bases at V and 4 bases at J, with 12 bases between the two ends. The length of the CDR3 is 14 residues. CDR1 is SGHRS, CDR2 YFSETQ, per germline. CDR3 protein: CASSSPQGADTQYF. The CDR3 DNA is TGCGCCAGCAGCTCACCCCAGGGCGCAGATACGCAGTATTTT.

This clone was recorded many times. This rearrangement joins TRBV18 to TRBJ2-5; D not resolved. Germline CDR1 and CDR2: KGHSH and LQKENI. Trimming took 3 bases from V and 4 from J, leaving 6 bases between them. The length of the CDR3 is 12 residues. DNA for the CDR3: TGTGCCAGCTCACCCAAGGGAGAGACCCAGTACTTC. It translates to CASSPKGETQYF.

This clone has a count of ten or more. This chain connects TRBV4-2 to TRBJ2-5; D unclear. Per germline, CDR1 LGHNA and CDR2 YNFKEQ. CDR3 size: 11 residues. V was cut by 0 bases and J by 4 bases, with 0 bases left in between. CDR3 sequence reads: CASSQEETQYF. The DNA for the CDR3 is TGTGCCAGCAGCCAAGAAGAGACCCAGTACTTC.

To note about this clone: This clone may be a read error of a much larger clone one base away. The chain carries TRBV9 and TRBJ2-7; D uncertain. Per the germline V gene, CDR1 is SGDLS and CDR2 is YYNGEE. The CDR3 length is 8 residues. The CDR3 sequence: CASSPFSF. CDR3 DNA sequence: TGTGCCAGCAGTCCCTTCTCCTTC.

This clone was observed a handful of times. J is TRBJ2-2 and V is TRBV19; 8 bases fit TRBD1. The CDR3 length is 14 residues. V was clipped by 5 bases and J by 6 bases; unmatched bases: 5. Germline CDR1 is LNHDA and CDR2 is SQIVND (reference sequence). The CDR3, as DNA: TGTGCCAGTAGTGGATTGACAGGGGCCGGGGAGCTGTTTTTT. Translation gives CASSGLTGAGELFF.

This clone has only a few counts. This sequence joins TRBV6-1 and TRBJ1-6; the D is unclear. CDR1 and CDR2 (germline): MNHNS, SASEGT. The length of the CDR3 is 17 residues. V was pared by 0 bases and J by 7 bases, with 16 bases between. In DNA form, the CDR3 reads TGTGCCAGCAGTGAAGCGGTGACCGTTTTTATAAATTCACCCCTCCACTTT. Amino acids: CASSEAVTVFINSPLHF.

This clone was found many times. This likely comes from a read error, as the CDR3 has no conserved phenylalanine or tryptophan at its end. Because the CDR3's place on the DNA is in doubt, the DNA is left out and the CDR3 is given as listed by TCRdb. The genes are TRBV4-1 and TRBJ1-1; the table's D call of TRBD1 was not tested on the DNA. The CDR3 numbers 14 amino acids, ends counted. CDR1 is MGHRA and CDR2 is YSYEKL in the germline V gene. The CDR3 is CATAGGDRNTEASL.

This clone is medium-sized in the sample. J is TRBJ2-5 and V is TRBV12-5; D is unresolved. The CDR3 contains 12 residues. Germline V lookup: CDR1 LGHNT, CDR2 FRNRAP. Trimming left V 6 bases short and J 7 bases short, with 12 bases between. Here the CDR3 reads CASGPTWGTQYF. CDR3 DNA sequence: TGTGCTAGTGGCCCAACCTGGGGGACCCAGTACTTC. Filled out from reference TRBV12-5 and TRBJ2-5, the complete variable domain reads DARVTQTPRHKVTEMGQEVTMRCQPILGHNTVFWYRQTMMQGLELLAYFRNRAPLDDSGMPKDRFSAEMPDATLATLKIQPSEPRDSAVYFCASGPTWGTQYFGPGTRLLVL.

CDR3 region: CASSPQPGGDTQYF. The CDR3, as DNA: TGTGCCAGCTCACCACAACCAGGGGGGGATACGCAGTATTTT. The chain uses TRBV18 and TRBJ2-3; TRBD1 is a possible D gene (7 bases). With 1 base removed from V and 6 bases from J, the gap between germline ends came to 11 bases. From germline, CDR1 is KGHSH and CDR2 LQKENI. The CDR3 length is 14 residues.

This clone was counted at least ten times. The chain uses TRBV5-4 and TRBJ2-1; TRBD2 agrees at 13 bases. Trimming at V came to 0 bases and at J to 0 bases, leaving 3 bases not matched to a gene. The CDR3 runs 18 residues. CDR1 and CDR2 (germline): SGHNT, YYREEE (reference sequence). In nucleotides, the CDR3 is TGTGCCAGCAGCTTGGCACTAGCGGGAGGGAGCTCCTACAATGAGCAGTTCTTC. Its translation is CASSLALAGGSSYNEQFF.

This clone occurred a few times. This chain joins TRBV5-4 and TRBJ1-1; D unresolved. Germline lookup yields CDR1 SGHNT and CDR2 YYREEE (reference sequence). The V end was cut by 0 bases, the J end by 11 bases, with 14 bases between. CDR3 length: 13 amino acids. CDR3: CASSLAPSVGAFF. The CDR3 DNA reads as TGTGCCAGCAGCTTGGCCCCCTCGGTGGGGGCTTTCTTT.

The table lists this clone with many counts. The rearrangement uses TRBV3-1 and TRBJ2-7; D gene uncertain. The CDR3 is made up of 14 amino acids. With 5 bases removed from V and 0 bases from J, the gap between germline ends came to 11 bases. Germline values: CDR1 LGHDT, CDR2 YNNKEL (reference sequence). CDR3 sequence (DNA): TGTGCCAGCAGCGTCTGGTTTAACTCCTACGAGCAGTACTTC. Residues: CASSVWFNSYEQYF.

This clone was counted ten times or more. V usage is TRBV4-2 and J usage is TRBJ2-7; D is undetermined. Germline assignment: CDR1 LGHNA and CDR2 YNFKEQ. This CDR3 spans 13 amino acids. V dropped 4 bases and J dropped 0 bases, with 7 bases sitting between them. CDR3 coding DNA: TGTGCCAGCAGCCCGGACGTCTCCTACGAGCAGTACTTC. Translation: CASSPDVSYEQYF.

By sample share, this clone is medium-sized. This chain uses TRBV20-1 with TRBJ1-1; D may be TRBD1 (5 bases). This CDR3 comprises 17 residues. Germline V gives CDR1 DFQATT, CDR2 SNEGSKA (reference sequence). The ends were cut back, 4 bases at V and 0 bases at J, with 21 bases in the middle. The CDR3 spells CSATPAPRQTMNTEAFF. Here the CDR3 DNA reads TGCAGTGCTACGCCAGCCCCTCGACAGACCATGAACACTGAAGCTTTCTTT.

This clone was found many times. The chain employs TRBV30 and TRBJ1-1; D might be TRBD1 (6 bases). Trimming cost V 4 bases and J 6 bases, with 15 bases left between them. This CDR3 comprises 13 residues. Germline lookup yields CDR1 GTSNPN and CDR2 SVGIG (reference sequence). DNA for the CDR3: TGTGCCTGGAATCTAGGGGGGGGACCTGAAGCTTTCTTT. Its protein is CAWNLGGGPEAFF.

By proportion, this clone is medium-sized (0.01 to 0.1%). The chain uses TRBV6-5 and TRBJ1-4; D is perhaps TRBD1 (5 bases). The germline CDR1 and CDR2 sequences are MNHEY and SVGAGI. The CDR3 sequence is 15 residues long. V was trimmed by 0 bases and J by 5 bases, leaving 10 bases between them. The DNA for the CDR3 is TGTGCCAGCAGTTACTCGTCTGGGACGAATGAAAAACTGTTTTTT. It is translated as CASSYSSGTNEKLFF.

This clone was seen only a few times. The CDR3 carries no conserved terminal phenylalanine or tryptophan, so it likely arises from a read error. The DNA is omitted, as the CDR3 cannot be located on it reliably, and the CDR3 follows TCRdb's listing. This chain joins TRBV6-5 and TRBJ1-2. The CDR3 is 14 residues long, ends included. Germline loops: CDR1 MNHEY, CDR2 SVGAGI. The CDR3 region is CASKLGPPGYGHTL.

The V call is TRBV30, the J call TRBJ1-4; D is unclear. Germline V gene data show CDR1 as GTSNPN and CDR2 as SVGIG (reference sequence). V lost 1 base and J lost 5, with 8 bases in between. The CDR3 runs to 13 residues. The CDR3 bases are TGTGCCTGGAGTGGCAGGTTCAATGAAAAACTGTTTTTT. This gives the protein CAWSGRFNEKLFF.

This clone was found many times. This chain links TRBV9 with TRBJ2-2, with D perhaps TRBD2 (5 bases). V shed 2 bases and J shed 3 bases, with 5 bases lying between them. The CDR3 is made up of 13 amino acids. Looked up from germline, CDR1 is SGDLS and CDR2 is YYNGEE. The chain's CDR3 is CASSVSDTGELFF. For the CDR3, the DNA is TGTGCCAGCAGCGTTAGCGACACCGGGGAGCTGTTTTTT. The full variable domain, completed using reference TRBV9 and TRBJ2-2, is DSGVTQTPKHLITATGQRVTLRCSPRSGDLSVYWYQQSLDQGLQFLIQYYNGEERAKGNILERFSAQQFPDLHSELNLSSLELGDSALYFCASSVSDTGELFFGEGSRLTVL.

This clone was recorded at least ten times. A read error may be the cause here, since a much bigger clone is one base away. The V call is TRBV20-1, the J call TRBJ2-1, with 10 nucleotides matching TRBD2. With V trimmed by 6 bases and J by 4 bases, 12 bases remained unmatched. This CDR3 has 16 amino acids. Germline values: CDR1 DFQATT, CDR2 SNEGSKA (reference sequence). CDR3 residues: CSAHGLAGAEYNEQFF. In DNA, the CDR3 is TGCAGTGCCCACGGCCTAGCGGGAGCGGAGTACAATGAGCAGTTCTTC.

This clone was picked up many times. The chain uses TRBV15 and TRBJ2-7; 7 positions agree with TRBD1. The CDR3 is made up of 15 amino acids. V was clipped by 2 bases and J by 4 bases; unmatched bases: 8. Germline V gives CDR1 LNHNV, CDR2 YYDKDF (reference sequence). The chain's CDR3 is CATSRRQGEGYEQYF. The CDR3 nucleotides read TGTGCCACCAGCAGAAGACAGGGAGAAGGGTACGAGCAGTACTTC.

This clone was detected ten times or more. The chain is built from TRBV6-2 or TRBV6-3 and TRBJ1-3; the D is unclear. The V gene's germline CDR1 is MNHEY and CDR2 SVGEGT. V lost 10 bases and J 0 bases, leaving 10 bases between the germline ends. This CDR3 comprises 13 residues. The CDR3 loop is CATRESSGNTIYF. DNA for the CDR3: TGTGCCACTAGGGAGAGCTCTGGAAACACCATATATTTT.

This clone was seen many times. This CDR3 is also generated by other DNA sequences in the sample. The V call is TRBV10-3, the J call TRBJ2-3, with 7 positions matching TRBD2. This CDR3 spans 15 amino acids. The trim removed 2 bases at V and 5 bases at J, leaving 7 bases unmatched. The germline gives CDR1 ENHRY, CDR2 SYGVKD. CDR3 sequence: CAISERAGAGDTQYF. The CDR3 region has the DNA TGTGCCATCAGTGAGAGGGCGGGAGCGGGAGATACGCAGTATTTT.